The 20 T cell receptor beta chains given below trace back to one sample, sequenced in a study of CD8 T cells in ankylosing spondylitis. MiXCR was run by TCRdb on the 5' RACE reads, yielding one entry per CDR3 protein. The sample lists some 220,000 distinct CDR3 sequences, approximately 7.6% occurring once. What was sequenced was blood, either unsorted or a sorted T cell fraction (not recorded which). Every receptor here comes from a female donor with ankylosing spondylitis or in good health (not recorded which).

This clonotype was picked up many times. This sequence joins TRBV15 and TRBJ2-1; D assignment may be TRBD1 or TRBD2 (5 bases each). Germline V CDR1 and CDR2: LNHNV, YYDKDF (reference sequence). V was cut by 4 bases and J by 6 bases, with 16 bases left in between. The CDR3 spans 15 residues. The CDR3 loop is CATSIQPPGGNEQFF. CDR3 nucleotide sequence: TGTGCCACCAGCATACAGCCCCCTGGGGGCAATGAGCAGTTCTTC.

The V gene is TRBV19, the J gene TRBJ2-3; D assignment may be TRBD1 or TRBD2 (5 bases each). Germline CDR1 reads LNHDA; CDR2 reads SQIVND (reference sequence). V gave up 7 bases and J gave up 6 bases, with 26 bases separating them. CDR3 size: 17 residues. CDR3 region: CASTARPGQPEWDTQYF. The DNA of the CDR3 is TGTGCCAGTACCGCACGGCCGGGGCAGCCCGAGTGGGATACGCAGTATTTT.

This clonotype was picked up a small number of times. V usage is TRBV4-3 and J usage is TRBJ1-2; D not resolved. Germline CDR1 reads LGHNA; CDR2 reads YSLEER. The CDR3 totals 17 residues. Trimming took off 0 bases at V and 4 bases at J, with 18 bases between the two ends. The CDR3 loop is CASSQELPLGGSYGYTF. DNA for the CDR3: TGCGCCAGCAGCCAAGAACTTCCCTTGGGCGGGTCCTATGGCTACACCTTC.

Turning to this clonotype: A read error may be the cause here, since a much bigger clone is one base away. The chain has TRBV28 and TRBJ1-5; D perhaps matches TRBD1 (6 bases). The germline V gene has CDR1 MDHEN and CDR2 SYDVKM. V lost 8 bases and J lost 1, with 18 bases in between. The CDR3 is made up of 16 amino acids. Here the CDR3 DNA reads TGTGCCAGCGCCCCTTCAGGGGATTCCAGCAATCAGCCCCAGCATTTT. This sequence encodes CASAPSGDSSNQPQHF.

This clonotype was seen many times. The genes are TRBV29-1 and TRBJ2-3, with 8 positions matching TRBD2. Germline-derived CDR1 and CDR2 are SQVTM and ANQGSEA. Trimming cost V 6 bases and J 1 base; bases outside gene matches: 6. The CDR3 is made up of 14 amino acids. The DNA for the CDR3 is TGCAGCGTGGCGGCGGGGGGCGGCACAGATACGCAGTATTTT. Its protein is CSVAAGGGTDTQYF.

This clonotype appeared many times. V usage is TRBV12-3 or TRBV12-4 and J usage is TRBJ2-5; D gene unclear. The CDR3 has 14 residues. The V end was cut by 6 bases, the J end by 1 base, with 12 bases between. The CDR3 DNA is TGTGCCAGCAGATGGTGGGAATTCCAAGAGACCCAGTACTTC. Amino acids: CASRWWEFQETQYF.

The table lists this clonotype with many counts. The rearrangement joins TRBV18 to TRBJ2-3, with 8 positions matching TRBD1. V lost 3 bases, J lost 4 bases, and 3 bases stayed unmatched. Germline CDR1 is KGHSH and CDR2 is LQKENI. This CDR3 comprises 14 residues. The CDR3 DNA is TGTGCCAGCTCACCCCCGGACAGGGCAGATACGCAGTATTTT. Amino acids: CASSPPDRADTQYF.

This clonotype was recorded a few times. This sequence joins TRBV13 and TRBJ2-2; D gene uncertain. V lost 5 bases to trimming and J lost 7 bases, with 14 bases between them. The CDR3 loop spans 14 amino acids. Germline V CDR1 and CDR2: PRHDT, FYEKMQ (reference sequence). DNA for the CDR3: TGTGCCAGCAGCCCTGGGCTGGTCGGCGGGGAGCTGTTTTTT. Its protein is CASSPGLVGGELFF. Filled out from reference TRBV13 and TRBJ2-2, the complete variable domain reads AAGVIQSPRHLIKEKRETATLKCYPIPRHDTVYWYQQGPGQDPQFLISFYEKMQSDKGSIPDRFSAQQFSDYHSELNMSSLELGDSALYFCASSPGLVGGELFFGEGSRLTVL.

As for this clonotype: Possible read error: a much larger clone is one base away. The chain recombines TRBV28 with TRBJ2-2; D call uncertain. The CDR3 is 14 amino acids. V lost 10 bases, J lost 5 bases, and 17 bases lay in between. Germline CDR1 and CDR2: MDHEN and SYDVKM. In DNA, the CDR3 is TGTGCCAACAGCCCACTGACATTGACCGGGGAGCTGTTTTTT. This codes for CANSPLTLTGELFF.

This clonotype was recorded at least ten times. J is TRBJ1-2 and V is TRBV5-6, with D unclear. CDR1 is SGHDT, CDR2 YYEEEE, per germline. The CDR3 totals 15 residues. Trimming pared 2 bases from V and 0 bases from J, leaving 11 bases between. The CDR3 sequence: CASSLGPSPNYGYTF. The CDR3 coding sequence is TGTGCCAGCAGCTTAGGTCCAAGCCCTAACTATGGCTACACCTTC.

This clonotype was picked up a small number of times. The chain combines TRBV7-2 with TRBJ2-7; unclear D gene. The CDR3 is 12 residues long. V was trimmed by 4 bases and J by 3 bases, leaving 7 bases between them. Germline lookup yields CDR1 SGHTA and CDR2 FQGNSA. The CDR3 bases are TGTGCCAGCAGCTCAACGCTCTACGAGCAGTACTTC. This translates into CASSSTLYEQYF.

This clonotype was observed at least ten times. The chain uses TRBV12-3 or TRBV12-4 and TRBJ2-1, with 7 bases matching TRBD2. V gave up 5 bases and J gave up 2 bases; unmatched junction bases: 9. The CDR3 extends over 16 amino acids. The CDR3 loop reads CASSPKEGGAYNEQFF. DNA for the CDR3: TGTGCCAGCAGTCCCAAGGAGGGAGGGGCCTACAATGAGCAGTTCTTC.

Only a few counts were recorded for this clonotype. This chain uses TRBV10-2 with TRBJ2-1, with 10 bases lining up with TRBD2. Per germline, CDR1 WSHSY and CDR2 SAAADI. The CDR3 runs 16 residues. J lost 4 bases, V lost 6 bases, and 9 bases had no gene match. The CDR3 DNA reads TGCGCCAGCAGCTCTAGCGGGAGAGGCGGTTACAATGAGCAGTTCTTC. Its translation: CASSSSGRGGYNEQFF.

This clonotype was detected a few times. The chain uses TRBV7-9 and TRBJ2-7; 12 bases are shared with TRBD1. This CDR3 contains 13 residues. CDR1 is SEHNR and CDR2 is FQNEAQ in the germline V gene (reference sequence). Unmatched junction bases numbered 4, after V lost 7 bases and J lost 6 bases. The CDR3: CASTAGQGAEQYF. CDR3 DNA: TGTGCCAGCACCGCGGGACAGGGGGCCGAGCAGTACTTC.

In this sample, this clonotype turned up many times. V usage is TRBV4-3 and J usage is TRBJ2-7; 8 bases agree with TRBD2. CDR1 and CDR2 (germline): LGHNA, YSLEER. This CDR3 has 16 amino acids. After removal of 1 base from V and 7 bases from J, the junction contained 12 bases not matched to a gene. The CDR3 coding sequence is TGCGCCAGCAGCCAAGGGGGAGCGGGAGTCCCGGGGGAGCAGTACTTC. This gives the protein CASSQGGAGVPGEQYF.

This clonotype was recorded at least ten times. The V and J genes are TRBV29-1 and TRBJ2-5, with D possibly TRBD2 on 6 matching bases. The germline V gene has CDR1 SQVTM and CDR2 ANQGSEA. The CDR3 runs 13 residues. The V end was cut by 4 bases, the J end by 5 bases, with 14 bases between. Here the CDR3 DNA reads TGCAGCGTTGGGGGGAGGCAAATGGAGACCCAGTACTTC. This codes for CSVGGRQMETQYF.

This clonotype has a count of ten or more. V usage is TRBV12-3 or TRBV12-4 and J usage is TRBJ1-3; the match to TRBD1 covers 7 bases. V was clipped by 8 bases and J by 2 bases; unmatched bases: 6. This CDR3 is 14 amino acids long. This chain's CDR3 is CASAKTGTGNTIYF. The DNA for the CDR3 is TGTGCCAGCGCAAAGACAGGGACTGGAAACACCATATATTTT.

In its sample, this clonotype was seen many times. V usage is TRBV7-8 and J usage is TRBJ1-6, with a weak D call TRBD1 (5 bases). V lost 5 bases to trimming and J lost 7 bases, with 21 bases between them. CDR3 size: 17 residues. Looked up from germline, CDR1 is SGHVS and CDR2 is FQNEAQ. CDR3 loop: CASSRVGTRLSNSPLHF. CDR3 nucleotides: TGTGCCAGCAGCCGAGTCGGGACGAGACTCTCGAATTCACCCCTCCACTTT.

This clonotype was seen many times. This chain connects TRBV21-1 to TRBJ1-5. TRBV21-1 is a pseudogene. This CDR3 has 19 amino acids. The CDR3 sequence: CASSKAAETLPYSNQPQHF. CDR3 nucleotides: TGTGCCAGCAGCAAAGCGGCAGAGACCCTTCCCTATAGCAATCAGCCCCAGCATTTT.

This clonotype was counted a few times. V and J are TRBV7-8 and TRBJ2-3; no clear D gene. The germline CDR1 and CDR2 sequences are SGHVS and FQNEAQ. The CDR3 has 13 amino acids. Trimming took 5 bases from V and 4 from J, leaving 10 bases between them. The CDR3 reads CASSPIWADTQYF. The CDR3 DNA reads as TGTGCCAGCAGCCCGATTTGGGCAGATACGCAGTATTTT.